This TCR beta chain comes out of a study of blood T cell repertoires in COVID-19. Original handling: Estimated nucleated cell counts came from reference gene primer amplification. The table came from immunoSEQ multiplex PCR; TCRdb's copy has only in-frame clones and leaves some out. The DNA gave D and trimming, while V, J and clone size come from that table. The repertoire holds just under 55,000 clones, with roughly nine tenths as singletons. Material for sequencing was peripheral blood. This TCR was recovered from a man aged 45-65 years with acute or convalescent COVID-19.

In DNA form, the CDR3 reads TGTGCCAGCAGTATAGGGGGTGTTGGCTCCAATGAGCAGTTCTTC. Translation gives CASSIGGVGSNEQFF. The chain couples TRBV11-2 to TRBJ2-1; weak D call: TRBD1 (6 bases). Trimming took off 6 bases at V and 6 bases at J, with 18 bases between the two ends. Germline CDR1 SGHAT, CDR2 FQNNGV. CDR3 length: 15 residues.